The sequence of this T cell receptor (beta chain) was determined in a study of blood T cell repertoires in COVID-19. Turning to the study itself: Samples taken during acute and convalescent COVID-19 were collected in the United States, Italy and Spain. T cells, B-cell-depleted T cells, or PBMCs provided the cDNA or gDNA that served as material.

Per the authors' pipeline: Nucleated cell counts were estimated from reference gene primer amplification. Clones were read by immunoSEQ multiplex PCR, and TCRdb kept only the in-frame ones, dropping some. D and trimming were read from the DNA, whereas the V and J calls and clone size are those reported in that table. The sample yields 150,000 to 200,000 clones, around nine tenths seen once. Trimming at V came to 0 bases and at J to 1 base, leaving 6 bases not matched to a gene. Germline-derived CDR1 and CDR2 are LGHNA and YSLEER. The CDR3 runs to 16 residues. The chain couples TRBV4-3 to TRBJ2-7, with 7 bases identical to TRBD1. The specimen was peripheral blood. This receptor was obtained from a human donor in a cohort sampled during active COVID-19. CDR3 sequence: CASSQDSQGVSYEQYF. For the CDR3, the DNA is TGCGCCAGCAGCCAAGATAGTCAGGGGGTTTCCTACGAGCAGTACTTC.